These T cell receptor beta chains were read from a single sample in a study of blood T cell repertoires in COVID-19. The table came from immunoSEQ multiplex PCR; TCRdb's copy has only in-frame clones and leaves some out. Among roughly 220,000 clones listed, around 90% were seen once. Sequenced material: PBMCs or T cells enriched from blood (not recorded which). The receptor source for this set is a woman in her 30s who had recovered from COVID-19. CDR3s include the opening cysteine and the closing phenylalanine or tryptophan. The D gene is left open where the match is weak. Size is stated for part of the rows, as once, few or many counts, or as a class when the clone is expanded.

TRBD2,NA,TRBJ2-3,TRBV7-2,16,TGTGCCAGCAGCTTAGCGCTGGTAGCGGGGTTAGTGGGTCAGTATTTT,CASSLALVAGLVGQYF
TRBD1,NA,TRBJ2-5,TRBV6-5,13,TGTGCCAGCAGTTACGACAGGGGAGAGACCCAGTACTTC,CASSYDRGETQYF
TRBD1,NA,TRBJ2-1,TRBV5-1,16,TGCGCCAGCAGCTTGGTAAACAGGGGCTTGGGTGATGAGCAGTTCTTC,CASSLVNRGLGDEQFF
NA,few,TRBJ2-7,TRBV29-1,17,TGCAGCGTTGAAGCGTTTGGTTCATCCGGGTCCTCCTACGAGCAGTACTTC,CSVEAFGSSGSSYEQYF
NA,NA,TRBJ2-7,TRBV2,15,TGTGCCAGCAGTGAAGCTAAGGGGAATTCCTACGAGCAGTACTTC,CASSEAKGNSYEQYF
TRBD1,NA,TRBJ1-1,TRBV29-1,13,TGCAGCGGGGAGATTAACAGGGGCACTGAAGCTTTCTTT,CSGEINRGTEAFF
NA,NA,TRBJ2-7,TRBV21-1,12,TGTGCCAGCAGCAAAGACACCTACGAGCAGTACTTC,CASSKDTYEQYF
NA,NA,TRBJ2-3,TRBV9,17,TGTGCCAGCAGCGTAGCTACGCTTTCGTCAGGGACAGATACGCAGTATTTT,CASSVATLSSGTDTQYF
TRBD2,NA,TRBJ2-5,TRBV10-3,14,TGTGCCATCAGTGAGGATAGCGGGGCAGAGACCCAGTACTTC,CAISEDSGAETQYF
NA,NA,TRBJ2-1,TRBV4-3,18,TGCGCCAGCAGCCAAGATCAATGGGGGCTGGCGACTACGGATGAGCAGTTCTTC,CASSQDQWGLATTDEQFF
TRBD1,NA,TRBJ2-7,TRBV3-1/TRBV3-2,16,TGTGCCAGCAGCCAAGCGGGGACAGGGGGACTTTACGAGCAGTACTTC,CASSQAGTGGLYEQYF
TRBD1,NA,TRBJ2-7,TRBV5-1,15,TGCGCCAGCAGCTTGGTGGGACAGGATTCCTACGAGCAGTACTTC,CASSLVGQDSYEQYF
TRBD1,NA,TRBJ2-1,TRBV29-1,15,TGCAGCGTCCACGAAGGGACAGGCGTCTACAATGAGCAGTTCTTC,CSVHEGTGVYNEQFF
TRBD2,NA,TRBJ2-1,TRBV7-9,16,TGTGCCAGCAGCTCCCCACTTGCGGGGGTGAGGAATGAGCAGTTCTTC,CASSSPLAGVRNEQFF
NA,NA,TRBJ1-4,TRBV25-1,18,TGTGCCAGCAGTGACCCGCGGGTCGAACAGACCTTTAATGAAAAACTGTTTTTT,CASSDPRVEQTFNEKLFF
NA,NA,TRBJ2-7,TRBV27,15,TGTGCCAGCAGTTTATCAAGTTTGGAGGGCTCCGAGCAGTACTTC,CASSLSSLEGSEQYF
NA,NA,TRBJ1-2,TRBV5-4,14,TGTGCCAGCAGCCCGGACAGTGGCTTCCCTGGCTACACCTTC,CASSPDSGFPGYTF
TRBD2,NA,TRBJ2-7,TRBV5-4,13,TGTGCCAGCAGCCCAATGGGAGGGAACGAGCAGTACTTC,CASSPMGGNEQYF
NA,NA,TRBJ2-7,TRBV5-6,12,TGTGCCAGCAGGACTCCCTTTAGCGAGCAGTACTTC,CASRTPFSEQYF
TRBD1,NA,TRBJ2-1,TRBV15,15,TGTGCCACCAGCAGAGAAGCCGGGACAGGGAATGAGCAGTTCTTC,CATSREAGTGNEQFF
TRBD1,NA,TRBJ1-2,TRBV19,13,TGTGCCAGTAGCCCCGGACAGGGCTATGGCTACACCTTC,CASSPGQGYGYTF
NA,NA,TRBJ2-6,TRBV7-6,16,TGTGCCAGCAGGGCCGGGAGTCTCTCTGGGGCCAACGTCCTGACTTTC,CASRAGSLSGANVLTF
NA,NA,TRBJ1-2,TRBV5-4,14,TGTGCCAGCAGCTTGGGTGGAAGAGGGTATGGCTACACCTTC,CASSLGGRGYGYTF
NA,NA,TRBJ1-5,TRBV12-5,16,TGTGCTAGTGGTGCCCCCACTTCTTTAATTTATCAGCCCCAGCATTTT,CASGAPTSLIYQPQHF
NA,NA,TRBJ1-1,TRBV5-8,16,TGTGCCAGCAGCTTCTCGACAGGCTCATTGAACACTGAAGCTTTCTTT,CASSFSTGSLNTEAFF
TRBD1,NA,TRBJ1-4,TRBV4-1,14,TGCGCCAGCAGCCAAAGACAGGGGGGTGAAAAACTGTTTTTT,CASSQRQGGEKLFF
NA,NA,TRBJ1-4,TRBV4-1,15,TGCGCCAGCAGCCTGCAAAGGACAGATAATGAAAAACTGTTTTTT,CASSLQRTDNEKLFF
TRBD2,NA,TRBJ2-1,TRBV7-7,15,TGTGCTAGCAGCTTCGGGACTAGCGGATACAATGAGCAGTTCTTC,CASSFGTSGYNEQFF
TRBD2,NA,TRBJ2-3,TRBV7-2,16,TGTGCCAGCAGTCTTAGCGGGCCCCAACCCACAGATACGCAGTATTTT,CASSLSGPQPTDTQYF
TRBD1,few,TRBJ1-6,TRBV5-1,17,TGCGCCAGCAGCAAAGGACAGGGGACAGGATCTAATTCACCCCTCCACTTT,CASSKGQGTGSNSPLHF
NA,NA,TRBJ1-3,TRBV7-9,13,TGTGCCAGCAGCTTGGGGGCCGGAAACACCATATATTTT,CASSLGAGNTIYF